The 26 T cell receptor beta chains below come from one sample, sequenced in a study of cytomegalovirus exposure and HLA in healthy donors. Use of 60 Vbeta and 13 Jbeta primers characterized the PCR. Profiling relied on immunoSEQ multiplex PCR, and the TCRdb table lists in-frame clones only, not all of them. The table has some 140,000 clones, around 79% seen once. The sample comprised PBMCs. Receptors were obtained from a man aged 25 to 40 in good health and CMV-seropositive.

This clone was seen a single time. The CDR3 coding sequence is TGTGCCAGCAGTTACTCACCGACAGGGGATCATTCACCCCTCCACTTT. This translates into CASSYSPTGDHSPLHF. This sequence joins TRBV6-6 and TRBJ1-6; TRBD1 agrees at 8 bases. The V segment lost 0 bases and the J segment 8 bases; nucleotides outside the gene matches: 6. The CDR3 covers 16 residues. CDR1 is MNHNY and CDR2 is SVGAGI in the germline V gene (reference sequence).

This rearrangement joins TRBV4-2 to TRBJ1-6; 9 nucleotides align to TRBD1. Germline V gene sequence: CDR1 LGHNA, CDR2 YNFKEQ. With V trimmed by 5 bases and J by 9 bases, 14 bases remained unmatched. The CDR3 consists of 17 residues. The CDR3 region has the DNA TGTGCCAGCAGCTCGACACCCCGGGACAGGGTGGGTTCACCCCTCCACTTT. Amino acids: CASSSTPRDRVGSPLHF.

The chain has TRBV27 and TRBJ2-5; 8 bases are shared with TRBD1. Per germline, CDR1 MNHEY and CDR2 SMNVEV (reference sequence). The CDR3 has 16 residues. V was clipped by 6 bases and J by 5 bases; unmatched bases: 14. CDR3 sequence (DNA): TGTGCCAGCAGCGGTACATCAGGGGGCAAAGGGGAGACCCAGTACTTC. Its translation: CASSGTSGGKGETQYF.

V and J are TRBV6-5 and TRBJ2-3; 8 nucleotides agree with TRBD2. Unmatched junction bases numbered 4, after V lost 5 bases and J lost 6 bases. CDR3 length: 13 amino acids. Germline V lookup: CDR1 MNHEY, CDR2 SVGAGI. CDR3 protein: CASSPGGADTQYF. The DNA of the CDR3 is TGTGCCAGCAGTCCCGGGGGGGCGGATACGCAGTATTTT.

The chain joins TRBV7-2 to TRBJ2-1; 10 bases match TRBD2. Germline CDR1 is SGHTA and CDR2 is FQGNSA. This CDR3 has 15 amino acids. J was trimmed by 4 bases and V by 4 bases; bases with no gene match: 4. Written as DNA, the CDR3 is TGTGCCAGCAGCTCGACTAGCGGGCGGTACAATGAGCAGTTCTTC. Its protein is CASSSTSGRYNEQFF.

The V and J genes are TRBV9 and TRBJ2-1, with D possibly being TRBD1 (7 bases). Germline V gives CDR1 SGDLS, CDR2 YYNGEE. The CDR3 is made up of 15 amino acids. V lost 5 bases to trimming and J lost 8 bases, with 20 bases between them. The CDR3 DNA reads TGTGCCAGCAGGGCCACAGGAGGGGGCGACGATGAGCAGTTCTTC. Translated, it gives CASRATGGGDDEQFF.

V and J are TRBV5-1 and TRBJ2-5; 15 bases are shared with TRBD2. The CDR3 is made up of 15 amino acids. V lost 4 bases and J lost 5; bases outside the gene matches: 3. Germline V CDR1 and CDR2: SGHRS, YFSETQ. The CDR3 reads CASSRTSGRGETQYF. The CDR3 region has the DNA TGCGCCAGCAGCCGGACTAGCGGGAGGGGGGAGACCCAGTACTTC.

CDR3 nucleotide sequence: TGTGCCGCACAGGGGGGAACTGAAGCTTTCTTT. This codes for CAAQGGTEAFF. The chain uses TRBV6-5 and TRBJ1-1; TRBD1 aligns across 8 bases. The CDR3 runs 11 residues. The V segment lost 11 bases and the J segment 5 bases; nucleotides outside the gene matches: 4. Germline V lookup: CDR1 MNHEY, CDR2 SVGAGI.

The rearrangement joins TRBV5-1 to TRBJ2-7, with TRBD2 matching over 16 bases. The J segment lost 4 bases and the V segment lost 4 bases, leaving 2 bases of the junction unmatched. The CDR3 loop spans 15 amino acids. In germline, CDR1 is SGHRS, CDR2 YFSETQ. CDR3 in amino acids: CASSPGLAGGYEQYF. Here the CDR3 DNA reads TGCGCCAGCAGCCCGGGACTAGCGGGGGGGTACGAGCAGTACTTC.

The chain combines TRBV2 with TRBJ1-3, with 7 bases identical to TRBD1. Trimming at V came to 4 bases and at J to 1 base, leaving 10 bases not matched to a gene. In germline, CDR1 is SNHLY, CDR2 FYNNEI. CDR3 length equals 17 residues. CDR3 in amino acids: CASSAGQLYGSGNTIYF. The CDR3 DNA reads TGTGCCAGCAGTGCGGGACAGTTATACGGGTCTGGAAACACCATATATTTT.

Note on this clone: Its ends do not fully match the called genes, so a read error is possible. This same CDR3 is encoded by further DNA sequences in the sample. V gene TRBV2 combines with J gene TRBJ2-3, with 11 positions matching TRBD2. CDR1 and CDR2 (germline): SNHLY, FYNNEI. The CDR3 consists of 13 residues. The chain's CDR3 is CATTTSGTDTQYF. The CDR3 DNA follows: TGTGCCACCACGACTAGCGGGACAGACACGCAGTATTTT. The full variable domain, its missing parts supplied by reference TRBV2 and TRBJ2-3, is EPEVTQTPSHQVTQMGQEVILRCVPISNHLYFYWYRQILGQKVEFLVSFYNNEISEKSEIFDDQFSVERPDGSNFTLKIRSTKLEDSAMYFCATTTSGTDTQYFGPGTRLTVL.

The chain couples TRBV27 to TRBJ1-1, with D unclear. CDR3 size: 14 residues. Germline CDR1 reads MNHEY; CDR2 reads SMNVEV (reference sequence). Trimming cost V 5 bases and J 3 bases, with 13 bases left between them. The CDR3 sequence is CASSALTTHTEAFF. The CDR3 DNA reads TGTGCCAGCAGTGCCCTGACAACACACACTGAAGCTTTCTTT.

The chain joins TRBV5-1 to TRBJ2-3; 12 bases are shared with TRBD2. This CDR3 has 18 residues. The junction had 6 bases not matched to a gene; V was cut back by 0 bases and J by 1 base. Germline lookup yields CDR1 SGHRS and CDR2 YFSETQ. Written as DNA, the CDR3 is TGCGCCAGCAGCTTGGGACTAGCGGGAGAATTCGGCACAGATACGCAGTATTTT. It encodes CASSLGLAGEFGTDTQYF.

V usage is TRBV19 and J usage is TRBJ2-4; D is perhaps TRBD1 (6 bases). Germline lookup yields CDR1 LNHDA and CDR2 SQIVND (reference sequence). The V gene lost 4 bases and the J gene lost 6 bases, with 10 bases spanning the gap. The CDR3 spans 13 residues. The CDR3: CASSKPGVNIQYF. CDR3 nucleotides: TGTGCCAGTAGTAAACCAGGGGTAAACATTCAGTACTTC.

The chain has TRBV7-8 and TRBJ1-4; D is perhaps TRBD1 (6 bases). Trimming stripped 0 bases from V and 8 bases from J, with 16 bases between. CDR1 and CDR2 (germline): SGHVS, FQNEAQ. The CDR3 has 16 residues. The CDR3 region has the DNA TGTGCCAGCAGCTTAGCGCAGGCCAGGGGCAAGGAAAAACTGTTTTTT. Its translation is CASSLAQARGKEKLFF.

The rearrangement links TRBV27 to TRBJ2-3, with 9 bases lining up with TRBD2. The CDR3 extends over 14 amino acids. Germline-derived CDR1 and CDR2 are MNHEY and SMNVEV (reference sequence). The trim removed 8 bases at V and 11 bases at J, leaving 14 bases unmatched. CDR3 protein: CASRGPGLASKQYF. CDR3 in DNA: TGTGCCAGCCGGGGGCCGGGACTAGCTTCAAAGCAGTATTTT.

The rearrangement joins TRBV27 to TRBJ2-7, with D tentatively TRBD2 (6 bases). V was trimmed by 8 bases and J by 1 base, leaving 12 bases between them. This CDR3 has 13 amino acids. CDR1 MNHEY and CDR2 SMNVEV come from the germline V gene (reference sequence). For the CDR3, the DNA is TGTGCCAGCTCTAGGGACTTATCCTACGAGCAGTACTTC. The encoded protein is CASSRDLSYEQYF.

The chain uses TRBV4-3 and TRBJ1-1; tentative D call: TRBD1 (5 bases). CDR1 and CDR2 (germline): LGHNA, YSLEER. This CDR3 spans 15 amino acids. Trimming removed 1 base from V and 4 bases from J, with 13 bases in between. The CDR3 loop reads CASSQGAGKITEAFF. Written as DNA, the CDR3 is TGCGCCAGCAGCCAAGGGGCAGGGAAGATCACTGAAGCTTTCTTT.

This chain uses TRBV28 with TRBJ1-1, with D unclear. The CDR3 spans 12 residues. Germline CDR1 is MDHEN and CDR2 is SYDVKM. V was trimmed by 3 bases and J by 0 bases, leaving 2 bases between them. In nucleotides, the CDR3 is TGTGCCAGCAGTTTCATGAACACTGAAGCTTTCTTT. It is translated as CASSFMNTEAFF.

In its sample, this clone was seen once. The chain couples TRBV4-2 to TRBJ1-1; D unclear. The CDR3 extends over 15 amino acids. Germline V gene lookup returns CDR1 LGHNA and CDR2 YNFKEQ. The V and J ends lost 0 bases and 1 base respectively, with 9 bases between them. As DNA, the CDR3 is TGTGCCAGCAGCCAAGAAGCGGGGAGGAACACTGAAGCTTTCTTT. The encoded protein is CASSQEAGRNTEAFF.

J is TRBJ2-5 and V is TRBV7-2, with D possibly TRBD1 on 5 matching bases. The J call may be wrong; the DNA end is better matched by TRBJ2-7. The CDR3 length is 12 residues. The V gene's germline CDR1 is SGHTA and CDR2 FQGNSA. The CDR3 spells CASSRDSREQYF. In DNA form, the CDR3 reads TGTGCCAGCAGCAGAGACAGTCGCGAGCAGTACTTC.

The rearrangement joins TRBV7-2 to TRBJ2-2; D is uncertain. Germline loops: CDR1 SGHTA, CDR2 FQGNSA. V lost 1 base and J lost 6, with 18 bases in between. CDR3 length: 17 residues. The CDR3 sequence: CASSLGLTADFAGELFF. Written as DNA, the CDR3 is TGTGCCAGCAGCTTAGGGTTGACGGCAGACTTCGCCGGGGAGCTGTTTTTT.

The V and J genes are TRBV6-5 and TRBJ2-2, with 9 bases lining up with TRBD1. CDR3 length equals 14 residues. Per germline, CDR1 MNHEY and CDR2 SVGAGI. J gave up 7 bases and V 6 bases, and 6 bases lay outside the gene matches. The CDR3 region is CASSYRGRSGELFF. The CDR3, as DNA: TGTGCCAGCAGCTACAGGGGGCGCAGCGGGGAGCTGTTTTTT.

This clone appeared a few times. V is TRBV7-9 and J is TRBJ2-7, with TRBD2 matching 11 bases. The CDR3 length is 15 residues. CDR1 is SEHNR, CDR2 FQNEAQ, per germline (reference sequence). V was clipped by 1 base and J by 4 bases; unmatched bases: 3. The DNA for the CDR3 is TGTGCCAGCAGCTTAGAAGGGACTAGCGGTTACGAGCAGTACTTC. Translation gives CASSLEGTSGYEQYF.

This chain uses TRBV10-2 with TRBJ2-1, with D possibly TRBD2 on 5 matching bases. The CDR3 sequence is 19 residues long. The germline CDR1 and CDR2 sequences are WSHSY and SAAADI. V dropped 2 bases and J dropped 2 bases, with 22 bases sitting between them. CDR3 sequence (DNA): TGCGCCAGCAGTGAGCGTCGAAAGGTGGGGAGACTTACCTACAATGAGCAGTTCTTC. Translation gives CASSERRKVGRLTYNEQFF.

The chain employs TRBV6-5 and TRBJ2-4; D gene ambiguous. This CDR3 has 13 residues. Trimming left V 0 bases short and J 9 bases short, with 9 bases between. CDR1 and CDR2 from the germline V gene are MNHEY and SVGAGI. CDR3 sequence reads: CASSYSGYSIQYF. The CDR3 DNA reads as TGTGCCAGCAGTTACTCGGGCTACTCCATTCAGTACTTC.